What follows is one T cell receptor (beta chain) and its context. Its specificity is unknown. A second PCR, run for roughly 7 to 11 cycles, used a sample-barcoded 5' primer plus a J-beta primer mix. A template-switch adaptor with 12 random nucleotides tagged each cDNA molecule. Each CDR3 protein gets one entry after TCRdb re-called the 5' RACE reads with MiXCR. The data hold 1.5 million to 2 million distinct CDR3 sequences, with approximately 32% observed a single time. The data are from a study of blood T cells in healthy people across ages. Study results and limitations: A roughly linear fall in TCR beta diversity per million T cells was seen with increasing age. A strong correlation was seen between TCR beta diversity and naive T cell percentage.

Trimming took off 2 bases at V and 5 bases at J, with 9 bases between the two ends. Germline V gives CDR1 MNHNS, CDR2 SASEGT. The CDR3 is 13 amino acids. The source of this sequence is a woman aged 25 to 39 in good health. The J gene is TRBJ1-2, the V gene TRBV6-1; D is uncertain. The sample taken for sequencing was blood. The CDR3 DNA reads TGTGCCAGCAGTGAAATGGGCTCGTATGGCTACACCTTC. Translation gives CASSEMGSYGYTF.